This T cell receptor beta chain was profiled in a study of blood T cell repertoires in COVID-19. Turning to the study itself: Researchers got acute and convalescent COVID-19 samples from the United States, Italy and Spain.

The CDR3 runs 14 residues. V lost 2 bases to trimming and J lost 2 bases; unmatched junction nucleotides: 2. Germline V gene data show CDR1 as MDHEN and CDR2 as SYDVKM. Original data processing: Amplification of reference gene primers was used by the study to estimate nucleated cell counts. The repertoire was sequenced with immunoSEQ multiplex PCR; TCRdb's copy has only in-frame clones and lacks some. For V, J and clone size, that table is used; D and trimming come from the DNA. The sample lists around 140,000 clones, 70% to 90% occurring once. The sequence was collected from a woman aged 55-75 years with acute or convalescent COVID-19. This sequence joins TRBV28 and TRBJ2-7; 8 positions match TRBD1. The sequenced sample consisted of peripheral blood. CDR3 in DNA: TGTGCCAGCAGTTTAGTACAGGGGGCCTACGAGCAGTACTTC. Its protein is CASSLVQGAYEQYF. Full variable domain (outside the CDR3, taken from reference TRBV28 and TRBJ2-7): DVKVTQSSRYLVKRTGEKVFLECVQDMDHENMFWYRQDPGLGLRLIYFSYDVKMKEKGDIPEGYSVSREKKERFSLILESASTNQTSMYLCASSLVQGAYEQYFGPGTRLTVT.